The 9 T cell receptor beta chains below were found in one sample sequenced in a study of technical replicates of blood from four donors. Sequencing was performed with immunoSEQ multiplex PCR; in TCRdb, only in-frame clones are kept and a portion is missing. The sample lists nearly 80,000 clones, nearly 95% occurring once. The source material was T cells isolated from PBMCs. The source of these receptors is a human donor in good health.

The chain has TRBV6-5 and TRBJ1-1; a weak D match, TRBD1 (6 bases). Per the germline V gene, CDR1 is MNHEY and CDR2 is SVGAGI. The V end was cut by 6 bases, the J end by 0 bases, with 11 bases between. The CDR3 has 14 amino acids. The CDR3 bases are TGTGCCAGCAGCCGTGGGGGCTTGAACACTGAAGCTTTCTTT. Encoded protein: CASSRGGLNTEAFF.

The CDR3 region is CASSPGNYGYTF. The CDR3 DNA reads as TGTGCCAGCAGCCCGGGAAACTATGGCTACACCTTC. The J gene is TRBJ1-2, the V gene TRBV6-1; D call uncertain. The germline V and J ends were trimmed by 6 bases and 2 bases, with 7 bases remaining between them. Germline V gives CDR1 MNHNS, CDR2 SASEGT. There are 12 residues in the CDR3.

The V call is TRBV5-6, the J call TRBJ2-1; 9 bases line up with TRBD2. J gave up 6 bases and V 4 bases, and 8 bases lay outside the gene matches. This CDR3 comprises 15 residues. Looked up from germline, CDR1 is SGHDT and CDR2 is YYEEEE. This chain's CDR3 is CASSLIPGLANEQFF. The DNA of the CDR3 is TGTGCCAGCAGCCTTATACCGGGACTAGCCAATGAGCAGTTCTTC.

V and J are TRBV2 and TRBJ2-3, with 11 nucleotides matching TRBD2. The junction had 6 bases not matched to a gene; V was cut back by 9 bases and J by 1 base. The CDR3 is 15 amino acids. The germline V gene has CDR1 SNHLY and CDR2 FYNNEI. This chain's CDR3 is CASYSGRDGTDTQYF. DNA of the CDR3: TGTGCCAGTTATAGCGGGAGGGACGGCACAGATACGCAGTATTTT.

CDR3 DNA sequence: TGTGCCAGCAGTTTATTCGGTGGAGCAACTAATGAAAAACTGTTTTTT. It translates to CASSLFGGATNEKLFF. V and J are TRBV28 and TRBJ1-4; D gene uncertain. The germline V gene has CDR1 MDHEN and CDR2 SYDVKM. V dropped 1 base and J dropped 0 bases, with 9 bases sitting between them. The CDR3 runs 16 residues.

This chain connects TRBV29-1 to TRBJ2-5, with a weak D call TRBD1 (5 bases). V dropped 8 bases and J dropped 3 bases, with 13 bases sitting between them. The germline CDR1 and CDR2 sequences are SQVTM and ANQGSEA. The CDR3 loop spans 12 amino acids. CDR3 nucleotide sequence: TGCAGCTCCGACAGACAGAAAGAGACCCAGTACTTC. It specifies CSSDRQKETQYF.

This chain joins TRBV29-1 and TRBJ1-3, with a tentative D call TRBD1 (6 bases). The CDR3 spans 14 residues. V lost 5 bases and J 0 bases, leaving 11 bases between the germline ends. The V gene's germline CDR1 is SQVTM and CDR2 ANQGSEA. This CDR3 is CSVRQESSGNTIYF. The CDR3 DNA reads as TGCAGCGTTAGACAGGAGAGCTCTGGAAACACCATATATTTT.

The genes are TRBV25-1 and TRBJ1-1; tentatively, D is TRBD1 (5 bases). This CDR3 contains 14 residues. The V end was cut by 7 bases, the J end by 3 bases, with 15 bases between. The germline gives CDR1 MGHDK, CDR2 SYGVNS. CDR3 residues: CASTPSGFDTEAFF. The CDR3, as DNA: TGTGCCAGCACCCCATCAGGGTTCGACACTGAAGCTTTCTTT.

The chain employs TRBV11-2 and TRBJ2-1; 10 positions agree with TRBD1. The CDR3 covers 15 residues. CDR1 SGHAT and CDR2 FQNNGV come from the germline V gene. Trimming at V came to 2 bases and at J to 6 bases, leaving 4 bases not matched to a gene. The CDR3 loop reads CASSLIRTGGNEQFF. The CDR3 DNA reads TGTGCCAGCAGCTTAATAAGGACAGGGGGCAATGAGCAGTTCTTC.